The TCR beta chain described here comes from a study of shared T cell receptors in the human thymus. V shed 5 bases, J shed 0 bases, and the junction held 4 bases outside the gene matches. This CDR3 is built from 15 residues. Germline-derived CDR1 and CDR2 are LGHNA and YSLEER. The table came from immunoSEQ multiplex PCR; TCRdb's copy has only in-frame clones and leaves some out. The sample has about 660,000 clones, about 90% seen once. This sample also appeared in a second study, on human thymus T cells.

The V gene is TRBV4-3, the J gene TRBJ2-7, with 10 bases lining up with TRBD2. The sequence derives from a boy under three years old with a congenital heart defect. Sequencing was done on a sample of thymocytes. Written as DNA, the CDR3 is TGCGCCAGCAGCGTAACTAGCGGGGACTCCTACGAGCAGTACTTC. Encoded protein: CASSVTSGDSYEQYF.